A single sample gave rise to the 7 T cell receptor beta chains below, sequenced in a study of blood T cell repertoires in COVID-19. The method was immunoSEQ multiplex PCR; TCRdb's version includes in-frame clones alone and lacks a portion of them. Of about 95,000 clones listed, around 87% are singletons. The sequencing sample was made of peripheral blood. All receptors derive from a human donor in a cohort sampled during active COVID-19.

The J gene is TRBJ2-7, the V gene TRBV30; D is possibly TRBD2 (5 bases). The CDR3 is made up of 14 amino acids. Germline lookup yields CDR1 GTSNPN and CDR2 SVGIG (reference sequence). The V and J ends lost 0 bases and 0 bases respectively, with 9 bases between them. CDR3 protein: CAWSVGGSSYEQYF. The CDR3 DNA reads TGTGCCTGGAGTGTCGGTGGGAGCTCCTACGAGCAGTACTTC.

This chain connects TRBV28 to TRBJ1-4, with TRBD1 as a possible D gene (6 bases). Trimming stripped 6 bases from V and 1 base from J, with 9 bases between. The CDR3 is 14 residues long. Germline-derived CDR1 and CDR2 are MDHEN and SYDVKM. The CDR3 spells CASSQTGTNEKLFF. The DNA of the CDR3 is TGTGCCAGCAGCCAGACAGGAACTAATGAAAAACTGTTTTTT.

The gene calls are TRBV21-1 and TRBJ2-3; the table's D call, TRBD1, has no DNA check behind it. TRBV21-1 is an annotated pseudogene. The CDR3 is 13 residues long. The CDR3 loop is CASATASTDTQYF. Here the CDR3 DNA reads TGTGCCAGTGCGACAGCTAGCACAGATACGCAGTATTTT.

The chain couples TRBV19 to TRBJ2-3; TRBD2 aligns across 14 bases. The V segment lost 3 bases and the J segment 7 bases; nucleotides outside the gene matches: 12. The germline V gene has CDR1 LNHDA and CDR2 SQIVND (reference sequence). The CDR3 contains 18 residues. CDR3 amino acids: CASSMVARTSGGPNTQYF. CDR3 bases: TGTGCCAGTAGTATGGTGGCACGGACTAGCGGGGGGCCTAATACGCAGTATTTT.

The CDR3 DNA reads as TGTGCCAGCAGTGAAGCAGGGGGCCCAAGAGAGCAGTTCTTC. It encodes CASSEAGGPREQFF. This sequence joins TRBV2 and TRBJ2-1, with TRBD1 matching over 7 bases. The germline V gene encodes CDR1 SNHLY and CDR2 FYNNEI. This CDR3 has 14 amino acids. The V and J ends lost 0 bases and 10 bases, in that order; junction bases with no gene match: 6. The whole variable domain, remainder taken from reference TRBV2 and TRBJ2-1, is EPEVTQTPSHQVTQMGQEVILRCVPISNHLYFYWYRQILGQKVEFLVSFYNNEISEKSEIFDDQFSVERPDGSNFTLKIRSTKLEDSAMYFCASSEAGGPREQFFGPGTRLTVL.

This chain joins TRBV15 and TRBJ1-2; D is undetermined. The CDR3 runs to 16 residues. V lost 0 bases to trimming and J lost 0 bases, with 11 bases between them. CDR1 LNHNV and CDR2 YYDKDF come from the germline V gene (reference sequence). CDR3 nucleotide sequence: TGTGCCACCAGCAGAGATCATCCTACGTCTAACTATGGCTACACCTTC. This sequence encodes CATSRDHPTSNYGYTF.

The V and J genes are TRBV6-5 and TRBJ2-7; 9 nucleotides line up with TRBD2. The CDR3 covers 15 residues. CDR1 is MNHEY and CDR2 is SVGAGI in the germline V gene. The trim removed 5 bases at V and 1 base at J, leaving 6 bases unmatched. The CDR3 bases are TGTGCCAGCAGTAAGGGACTAGCCCTTTCCTACGAGCAGTACTTC. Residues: CASSKGLALSYEQYF.